This TCR beta chain emerged from a study of regulatory T cells in long-lasting Graves disease. Germline V lookup: CDR1 SGHTA, CDR2 FQGNSA. Unmatched junction bases numbered 10, after V lost 5 bases and J lost 4 bases. The CDR3 length is 16 residues. iRepertoire HTBI primers and Arm-PCR of CDR3 regions built TCR beta libraries. TCRdb reanalysed the multiplex PCR reads using MiXCR and keeps one entry per CDR3 protein. The sample includes 400,000 or so distinct CDR3 sequences, less than 25% of them seen just once. Specified time point: persistent/refractory GD, antithyroid drugs over 5 years with positive TRAb. PBMC RNA was the source of the TCR library.

The origin of this receptor is a female donor with Graves disease. The specimen comprised peripheral blood mononuclear cells (PBMCs), sampled when the disease was refractory, from a patient treated with antithyroid drugs. The chain has TRBV7-2 and TRBJ2-7, with 11 nucleotides matching TRBD2. The CDR3 sequence is CASSITGLAGAYEQYF. CDR3 DNA sequence: TGTGCCAGCAGCATAACAGGACTAGCGGGCGCATACGAGCAGTACTTC.